This entry lists 9 T cell receptor beta chains sequenced from one sample in a study of shared clonotypes between healthy human individuals (dated by TCRdb to the early 2020s). Receptor libraries were prepared by the immunoSEQ multiplex PCR assay. Drawn from immuneACCESS, this table holds only the in-frame rearrangements with V and J called that TCRdb kept. Clones are partly lost; checked studies trace under half to an unresolved V gene and leave the rest unexplained. The sample table contains some 470,000 clones; only one count was recorded for roughly four fifths of them. Clones ranked in the top ten supply about an eighth of the sample. Material for sequencing was PBMCs. These receptors were obtained from a woman between 35 and 50 years old in good health. Some clones in this sample may be carry-over from other donors' samples.

The rearrangement uses TRBV7-9 and TRBJ1-2, with TRBD1 identical over 7 bases. V was pared by 7 bases and J by 4 bases, with 12 bases of the junction left unmatched. This CDR3 contains 15 residues. Germline CDR1 is SEHNR and CDR2 is FQNEAQ (reference sequence). CDR3 amino acids: CASTEGQFSAYGYTF. DNA of the CDR3: TGTGCCAGCACCGAGGGACAGTTTAGCGCCTATGGCTACACCTTC.

The gene calls are TRBV7-8 and TRBJ2-7; D may be TRBD1 (6 bases). V lost 4 bases and J 5 bases, leaving 15 bases between the germline ends. This CDR3 is built from 14 residues. The germline V gene has CDR1 SGHVS and CDR2 FQNEAQ. CDR3 loop: CASSSNREVDEQYF. The DNA for the CDR3 is TGTGCCAGCAGCTCGAACAGGGAAGTCGACGAGCAGTACTTC.

This clone has just one count. The chain joins TRBV5-1 to TRBJ2-7, with TRBD1 matching 8 bases. The CDR3 is 15 amino acids. The trim removed 0 bases at V and 4 bases at J, leaving 6 bases unmatched. Germline values: CDR1 SGHRS, CDR2 YFSETQ. CDR3 region: CASSLGTGLFYEQYF. The CDR3 region has the DNA TGCGCCAGCAGCTTGGGGACAGGGCTTTTTTACGAGCAGTACTTC.

This clone came up a few times. The J gene is TRBJ1-1, the V gene TRBV2; D is unresolved. This CDR3 is built from 12 residues. The germline gives CDR1 SNHLY, CDR2 FYNNEI. V dropped 4 bases and J dropped 5 bases, with 8 bases sitting between them. CDR3 amino acids: CASSGLRTEAFF. CDR3 DNA sequence: TGTGCCAGCAGTGGTCTTAGGACTGAAGCTTTCTTT.

The rearrangement joins TRBV4-2 to TRBJ1-6, with TRBD1 identical over 9 bases. V dropped 3 bases and J dropped 6; count of bases not matched to a gene: 3. This CDR3 contains 15 residues. CDR1 is LGHNA and CDR2 is YNFKEQ in the germline V gene. The chain's CDR3 is CASSQGTGTNSPLHF. CDR3 nucleotide sequence: TGTGCCAGCAGCCAGGGGACAGGGACTAATTCACCCCTCCACTTT.

This chain connects TRBV4-3 to TRBJ1-5; 9 bases fit TRBD1. The CDR3 extends over 19 amino acids. The trim removed 1 base at V and 3 bases at J, leaving 13 bases unmatched. CDR1 is LGHNA, CDR2 YSLEER, per germline. As DNA, the CDR3 is TGCGCCAGCAGCCAAGGGGGGGACAGGGAACTAATAATCAATCAGCCCCAGCATTTT. Its protein is CASSQGGDRELIINQPQHF.

This clone was observed at least ten times. The chain couples TRBV30 to TRBJ2-1; D ambiguous. Germline values: CDR1 GTSNPN, CDR2 SVGIG (reference sequence). The V gene lost 1 base and the J gene lost 5 bases, with 6 bases spanning the gap. The CDR3 runs 12 residues. CDR3 DNA sequence: TGTGCCTGGAGTGGGCTAGACAATGAGCAGTTCTTC. Protein: CAWSGLDNEQFF.

Regarding this clone: Possible read error: a much larger clone is one base away. The chain recombines TRBV4-2 with TRBJ2-3; D not certain. The CDR3 loop spans 12 amino acids. CDR1 LGHNA and CDR2 YNFKEQ come from the germline V gene. V dropped 4 bases and J dropped 2 bases, with 4 bases sitting between them. In DNA form, the CDR3 reads TGTGCCAGCAGCCGGGACACAGATACGCAGTATTTT. The encoded protein is CASSRDTDTQYF.

Only one count was recorded for this clone. The chain has TRBV28 and TRBJ2-7, with 7 bases that match TRBD1. V gave up 5 bases and J gave up 0 bases; unmatched junction bases: 7. Germline CDR1 and CDR2: MDHEN and SYDVKM. The CDR3 is 15 residues long. The DNA of the CDR3 is TGTGCCAGCAGTCCCGGGACAGCCTTCTCCTACGAGCAGTACTTC. Its translation is CASSPGTAFSYEQYF. The whole variable domain, remainder taken from reference TRBV28 and TRBJ2-7, is DVKVTQSSRYLVKRTGEKVFLECVQDMDHENMFWYRQDPGLGLRLIYFSYDVKMKEKGDIPEGYSVSREKKERFSLILESASTNQTSMYLCASSPGTAFSYEQYFGPGTRLTVT.